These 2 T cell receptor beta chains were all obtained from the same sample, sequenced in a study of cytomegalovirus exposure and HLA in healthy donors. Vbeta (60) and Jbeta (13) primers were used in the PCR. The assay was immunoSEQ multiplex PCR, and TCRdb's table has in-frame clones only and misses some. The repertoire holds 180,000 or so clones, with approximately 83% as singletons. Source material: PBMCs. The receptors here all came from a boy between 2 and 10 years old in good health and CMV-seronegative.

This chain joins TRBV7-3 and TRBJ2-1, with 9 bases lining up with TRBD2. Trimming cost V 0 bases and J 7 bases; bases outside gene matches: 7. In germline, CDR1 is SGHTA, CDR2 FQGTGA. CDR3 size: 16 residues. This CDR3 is CASSLTVASGVNEQFF. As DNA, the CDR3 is TGTGCCAGCAGCTTAACGGTCGCTAGCGGGGTTAATGAGCAGTTCTTC.

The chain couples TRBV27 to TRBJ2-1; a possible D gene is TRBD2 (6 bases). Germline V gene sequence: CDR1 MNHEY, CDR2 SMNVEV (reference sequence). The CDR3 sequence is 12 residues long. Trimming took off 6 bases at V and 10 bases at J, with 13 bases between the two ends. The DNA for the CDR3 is TGTGCCAGCAGAATTATTGGGGGGGAGCAGTTCTTC. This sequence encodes CASRIIGGEQFF.